This entry features one T cell receptor (beta chain) sequence. Its target is unknown. This entry comes from a study of T cell responses to AZD1222 COVID-19 vaccine. Study-wide results and limits: Seropositive AZD1222 recipients at baseline numbered only six or seven. Most donors were white British and more were female, and clonal diversity was possibly underestimated. The study found vaccine-associated CD4 TCRs spanning spike, dominant at 160-218 and 743-854.

Using immunoSEQ multiplex PCR, the repertoire was profiled, and TCRdb retains in-frame clones only, with some absent. The sample includes about 110,000 clones, about 95% of them seen just once. The CDR3 contains 15 residues. Trimming cost V 6 bases and J 1 base, with 16 bases left between them. Germline lookup yields CDR1 MNHEY and CDR2 SMNVEV (reference sequence). The V and J genes are TRBV27 and TRBJ2-7; no reliable D call. The starting material was peripheral blood, obtained 28 days after the second AZD1222 dose. This sequence originates from an adult who received the AZD1222 COVID-19 vaccine. The CDR3 reads CASRGRTGSSYEQYF. As DNA, the CDR3 is TGTGCCAGCAGAGGTAGAACCGGATCATCCTACGAGCAGTACTTC.